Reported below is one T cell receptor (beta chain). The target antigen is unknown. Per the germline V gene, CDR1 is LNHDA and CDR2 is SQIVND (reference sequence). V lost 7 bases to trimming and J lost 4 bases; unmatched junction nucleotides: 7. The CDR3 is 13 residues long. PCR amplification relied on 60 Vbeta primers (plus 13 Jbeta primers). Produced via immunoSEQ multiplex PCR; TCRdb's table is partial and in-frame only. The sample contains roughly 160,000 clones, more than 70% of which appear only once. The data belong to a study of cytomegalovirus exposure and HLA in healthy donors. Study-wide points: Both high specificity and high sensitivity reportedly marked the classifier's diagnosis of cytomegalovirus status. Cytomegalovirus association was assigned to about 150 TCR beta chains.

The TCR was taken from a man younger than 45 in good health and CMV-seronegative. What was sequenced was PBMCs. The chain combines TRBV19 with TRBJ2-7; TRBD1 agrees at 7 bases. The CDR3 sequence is CASNPGTAYEQYF. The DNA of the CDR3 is TGTGCCAGTAACCCCGGGACAGCATACGAGCAGTACTTC.